This TCR beta chain was observed in a study of blood T cell repertoires in COVID-19. Study in general: The analysed material was cDNA or gDNA that came from T cells, B-cell-depleted T cells, or PBMCs.

In the authors' workflow: Using reference gene primer amplification, nucleated cell counts were estimated. TCRdb's copy holds only in-frame clones and misses some; the assay was immunoSEQ multiplex PCR. V and J calls and clone size are copied from that table; D and trimming were computed from the DNA. The table has about 150,000 clones, almost 85% seen once. Germline V gene data show CDR1 as MNHEY and CDR2 as SVGAGI. The J segment lost 3 bases and the V segment lost 7 bases, leaving 2 bases of the junction unmatched. The length of the CDR3 is 13 residues. The clonotype comes from a man younger than 35 with active or convalescent COVID-19. The rearrangement joins TRBV6-5 to TRBJ2-7; 11 positions agree with TRBD2. Sequenced material: peripheral blood. The CDR3 DNA is TGTGCCAGCATGGGACTAGCGGTCTACGAGCAGTACTTC. It encodes CASMGLAVYEQYF.